These 27 T cell receptor beta chains came from one sample sequenced in a study of PD-1 blockade in classical Hodgkin lymphoma. Time point indicated: cycle 4 day 1 (C4D1), after more than five weeks of nivolumab. Each of the patients experienced relapse following autologous stem cell transplantation, and their brentuximab vedotin exposure differed. Here immunoSEQ multiplex PCR was the method, and the copy in TCRdb shows in-frame clones only, minus some. In the table there are fewer than 25,000 clones, 70% to 80% of which are singletons. Here the sequenced sample was peripheral blood mononuclear cells (PBMCs), taken before the fourth cycle of nivolumab. All receptors derive from a human donor with classical Hodgkin lymphoma.

J is TRBJ2-5 and V is TRBV6-1, with a possible D match to TRBD2 (6 bases). The CDR3 has 14 residues. Germline V lookup: CDR1 MNHNS, CDR2 SASEGT. Trimming stripped 6 bases from V and 2 bases from J, with 13 bases between. The CDR3 loop reads CASRDPGGQETQYF. As DNA, the CDR3 is TGTGCCAGCAGGGACCCCGGGGGACAAGAGACCCAGTACTTC.

The chain uses TRBV5-4 and TRBJ1-2; D might be TRBD1 (6 bases). With 0 bases removed from V and 3 bases from J, the gap between germline ends came to 12 bases. This CDR3 has 15 amino acids. CDR1 is SGHNT, CDR2 YYREEE, per germline (reference sequence). CDR3: CASSLGGLDDYGYTF. The CDR3 DNA sequence: TGTGCCAGCAGCTTGGGGGGGCTGGATGACTATGGCTACACCTTC.

Remarks on this clone: Other DNA variants within this sample encode the same CDR3. This rearrangement joins TRBV6-4 to TRBJ1-5; D is uncertain. Per the germline V gene, CDR1 is MRHNA and CDR2 is SNTAGT. The CDR3 spans 14 residues. V shed 6 bases and J shed 0 bases, with 9 bases lying between them. The CDR3 sequence is CASSPNYSNQPQHF. CDR3 in DNA: TGTGCCAGCAGCCCTAACTATAGCAATCAGCCCCAGCATTTT.

This clone is categorized as medium-sized (0.01 to 0.1%). This CDR3 is also generated by other DNA sequences in the sample. The rearrangement joins TRBV11-2 to TRBJ1-1; D is possibly TRBD1 (6 bases). Germline lookup yields CDR1 SGHAT and CDR2 FQNNGV. The V gene lost 7 bases and the J gene lost 5 bases, with 14 bases spanning the gap. CDR3 size: 13 residues. CDR3 in amino acids: CASNIGGVTEAFF. DNA of the CDR3: TGTGCCAGCAATATAGGGGGGGTGACTGAAGCTTTCTTT.

V usage is TRBV5-4 and J usage is TRBJ1-2, with 7 bases identical to TRBD1. Germline CDR1 is SGHNT and CDR2 is YYREEE (reference sequence). The CDR3 loop spans 15 amino acids. J lost 2 bases, V lost 3 bases, and 7 bases had no gene match. The CDR3 reads CASSSVSTGNYGYTF. DNA for the CDR3: TGTGCCAGCAGCTCCGTTTCGACAGGGAACTATGGCTACACCTTC.

The rearrangement joins TRBV5-1 to TRBJ1-1; 8 bases map to TRBD1. The J segment lost 4 bases and the V segment lost 4 bases, leaving 6 bases of the junction unmatched. The germline gives CDR1 SGHRS, CDR2 YFSETQ. The CDR3 extends over 14 amino acids. DNA of the CDR3: TGCGCCAGCAGCCTCGGACAGGGTGGCACTGAAGCTTTCTTT. Translation: CASSLGQGGTEAFF.

In its sample, this clone was seen a few times. The chain couples TRBV28 to TRBJ2-6; D is uncertain. The CDR3 runs 13 residues. The germline V gene encodes CDR1 MDHEN and CDR2 SYDVKM. Trimming left V 5 bases short and J 1 base short, with 3 bases between. The CDR3 coding sequence is TGTGCCAGCAGTCGGTCTGGGGCCAACGTCCTGACTTTC. Translating gives CASSRSGANVLTF.

This clone was recorded a few times. The V gene is TRBV11-3, the J gene TRBJ1-2; D might be TRBD1 (5 bases). V was shortened by 2 bases and J by 6 bases, with 19 bases between the two germline ends. Germline CDR1 SGHNT, CDR2 YENEEA. This CDR3 is built from 16 residues. CDR3 bases: TGTGCCAGCAGCTTAAAAGTCGGGGGGAATAGTAATGGCTACACCTTC. It yields the protein CASSLKVGGNSNGYTF. Filled out from reference TRBV11-3 and TRBJ1-2, the complete variable domain reads EAGVVQSPRYKIIEKKQPVAFWCNPISGHNTLYWYLQNLGQGPELLIRYENEEAVDDSQLPKDRFSAERLKGVDSTLKIQPAELGDSAVYLCASSLKVGGNSNGYTFGSGTRLTVV.

Ten or more counts support this clone. The chain carries TRBV6-6 and TRBJ2-1; TRBD2 is a possible D gene (5 bases). CDR3 length: 15 amino acids. V lost 0 bases to trimming and J lost 5 bases, with 11 bases between them. The germline V gene has CDR1 MNHNY and CDR2 SVGAGI (reference sequence). In DNA, the CDR3 is TGTGCCAGCAGTTACTCCGTACGACTACACAATGAGCAGTTCTTC. Its protein is CASSYSVRLHNEQFF.

The CDR3 sequence: CASSAGDYGYTF. In DNA form, the CDR3 reads TGTGCCAGCTCTGCAGGGGACTATGGCTACACCTTC. This chain connects TRBV7-8 to TRBJ1-2; D is perhaps TRBD1 (6 bases). The ends were cut back, 8 bases at V and 3 bases at J, with 10 bases in the middle. The CDR3 runs to 12 residues. Germline CDR1 and CDR2: SGHVS and FQNEAQ.

This clone has just a few counts. The rearrangement links TRBV28 to TRBJ2-2; D possibly matches TRBD1 or TRBD2 (5 bases each). Germline V gene data show CDR1 as MDHEN and CDR2 as SYDVKM. V was clipped by 5 bases and J by 0 bases, with 10 bases between them. This CDR3 has 15 residues. The CDR3 reads CASSPGTANTGELFF. The CDR3 DNA reads as TGTGCCAGCAGTCCCGGGACGGCGAACACCGGGGAGCTGTTTTTT.

This chain joins TRBV30 and TRBJ1-1; TRBD1 agrees at 8 bases. CDR1 and CDR2 from the germline V gene are GTSNPN and SVGIG (reference sequence). The ends lost 4 bases at V and 1 base at J; junction bases unmatched: 5. This CDR3 has 14 amino acids. This CDR3 is CAWINRGWNTEAFF. The CDR3 DNA reads as TGTGCCTGGATCAACAGGGGGTGGAACACTGAAGCTTTCTTT.

This chain joins TRBV28 and TRBJ1-4; a weak D match, TRBD1 (6 bases). CDR3 size: 14 residues. Trimming removed 5 bases at V and 8 bases at J, with 15 bases between. CDR1 and CDR2 from the germline V gene are MDHEN and SYDVKM. CDR3 protein: CASSPDRIKEKLFF. The CDR3 region has the DNA TGTGCCAGCAGTCCCGACAGGATCAAAGAAAAACTGTTTTTT.

This chain links TRBV7-6 with TRBJ1-1, with D possibly being TRBD1 (5 bases). CDR3 length: 13 residues. Germline V gene sequence: CDR1 SGHVS, CDR2 FNYEAQ. The V end lost 11 bases, the J end lost 4 bases, and 17 bases lay between the germline ends. In nucleotides, the CDR3 is TGTGCCGCCGGGGCCGGGGCGACCACTGAAGCTTTCTTT. Its translation: CAAGAGATTEAFF.

This clone has only a few counts. The chain is built from TRBV28 and TRBJ2-3; 8 bases agree with TRBD1. The trim removed 2 bases at V and 0 bases at J, leaving 1 base unmatched. CDR1 and CDR2 from the germline V gene are MDHEN and SYDVKM. This CDR3 spans 15 amino acids. The CDR3 coding sequence is TGTGCCAGCAGTTTACAGGGGGCTAGCACAGATACGCAGTATTTT. Translation: CASSLQGASTDTQYF.

This clone was recorded a few times. This chain links TRBV4-1 with TRBJ2-2, with 8 bases identical to TRBD1. CDR3 size: 17 residues. Germline CDR1 MGHRA, CDR2 YSYEKL. V was clipped by 2 bases and J by 1 base; unmatched bases: 6. CDR3 nucleotides: TGCGCCAGCAGCCAATCCCCCGGGACAGGGAACACCGGGGAGCTGTTTTTT. As protein: CASSQSPGTGNTGELFF.

By sample fraction, this clone is medium-sized (0.01 to 0.1%). The rearrangement joins TRBV27 to TRBJ2-7; TRBD1 matches 8 bases. CDR3 length equals 13 residues. J gave up 6 bases and V 6 bases, and 7 bases lay outside the gene matches. From germline, CDR1 is MNHEY and CDR2 SMNVEV (reference sequence). The CDR3 here is CASSPTGAGEQYV. The DNA for the CDR3 is TGTGCCAGCAGCCCGACAGGGGCCGGCGAGCAGTACGTC.

The J gene is TRBJ2-5, the V gene TRBV28, with a tentative D call TRBD1 (5 bases). There are 15 residues in the CDR3. V was pared by 0 bases and J by 10 bases, with 18 bases between. Germline assignment: CDR1 MDHEN and CDR2 SYDVKM. The CDR3 DNA reads as TGTGCCAGCAGTTTATGGAAACAAGGGGCCATGAGCCAGTACTTC. Amino acids: CASSLWKQGAMSQYF. Full variable domain (missing parts from reference TRBV28 and TRBJ2-5): DVKVTQSSRYLVKRTGEKVFLECVQDMDHENMFWYRQDPGLGLRLIYFSYDVKMKEKGDIPEGYSVSREKKERFSLILESASTNQTSMYLCASSLWKQGAMSQYFGPGTRLLVL.

This clone was counted a single time. The chain recombines TRBV12-5 with TRBJ2-2; the match to TRBD2 covers 10 bases. Germline loops: CDR1 LGHNT, CDR2 FRNRAP. This CDR3 region has 16 residues. V was pared by 6 bases and J by 4 bases, with 8 bases of the junction left unmatched. The CDR3 reads CASGYLTSGFTGELFF. Here the CDR3 DNA reads TGTGCTAGTGGGTACCTGACTAGCGGGTTCACCGGGGAGCTGTTTTTT.

The chain employs TRBV7-9 and TRBJ2-3, with D maybe TRBD1 (6 bases). This CDR3 is 16 amino acids long. In germline, CDR1 is SEHNR, CDR2 FQNEAQ (reference sequence). Trimming left V 4 bases short and J 2 bases short, with 16 bases between. The DNA of the CDR3 is TGTGCCAGCAGCTACCGGGGTGGGGGCCACACAGATACGCAGTATTTT. Translating it yields CASSYRGGGHTDTQYF.

V gene TRBV2 combines with J gene TRBJ1-5; D call uncertain. Per the germline V gene, CDR1 is SNHLY and CDR2 is FYNNEI. Trimming shortened V by 7 bases and J by 0 bases, and 7 bases separated the two germline ends. The CDR3 has 13 amino acids. The CDR3 is CASTRSSNQPQHF. In DNA, the CDR3 is TGTGCCAGCACCAGGTCTAGCAATCAGCCCCAGCATTTT.

The rearrangement links TRBV4-2 to TRBJ2-6, with D possibly TRBD1 on 5 matching bases. CDR1 and CDR2 from the germline V gene are LGHNA and YNFKEQ. The CDR3 is 17 amino acids. The V gene lost 4 bases and the J gene lost 2 bases, with 15 bases spanning the gap. CDR3 amino acids: CASSPHPMTAGANVLTF. The DNA for the CDR3 is TGTGCCAGCAGCCCGCACCCCATGACAGCTGGGGCCAACGTCCTGACTTTC.

This clone was counted only a few times. Within the sample, other DNA sequences also encode this same CDR3. The V call is TRBV7-6, the J call TRBJ1-1; D is perhaps TRBD1 (5 bases). V was clipped by 1 base and J by 5 bases, with 8 bases between them. CDR3 length: 13 residues. CDR1 and CDR2 from the germline V gene are SGHVS and FNYEAQ. For the CDR3, the DNA is TGTGCCAGCAGCTTAGGAGGGGTTACTGAAGCTTTCTTT. Its protein product is CASSLGGVTEAFF. The full variable domain, completed using reference TRBV7-6 and TRBJ1-1, is GAGVSQSPRYKVTKRGQDVALRCDPISGHVSLYWYRQALGQGPEFLTYFNYEAQQDKSGLPNDRFSAERPEGSISTLTIQRTEQRDSAMYRCASSLGGVTEAFFGQGTRLTVV.

This clone is large in the sample. This chain uses TRBV6-5 with TRBJ1-5, with D possibly matching TRBD1 (5 bases). The V and J ends lost 0 bases and 0 bases respectively, with 6 bases between them. Germline assignment: CDR1 MNHEY and CDR2 SVGAGI. The CDR3 is 15 residues long. CDR3 DNA sequence: TGTGCCAGCAGTTACTCAGACAGTAGCAATCAGCCCCAGCATTTT. As protein: CASSYSDSSNQPQHF.

This clone is a singleton in its sample. This sequence joins TRBV29-1 and TRBJ1-2; D may be TRBD1 (6 bases). The ends were cut back, 0 bases at V and 8 bases at J, with 10 bases in the middle. This CDR3 has 12 amino acids. Germline V gene sequence: CDR1 SQVTM, CDR2 ANQGSEA. For the CDR3, the DNA is TGCAGCGTTGAAGACAGGGGTGGGGGCTACACCTTC. Translated, it gives CSVEDRGGGYTF.

This rearrangement joins TRBV6-6 to TRBJ2-7; D remains ambiguous. V shed 6 bases and J shed 1 base, with 13 bases lying between them. This CDR3 is built from 14 residues. Per germline, CDR1 MNHNY and CDR2 SVGAGI (reference sequence). CDR3 sequence (DNA): TGTGCCAGCAGCCACCGGATAGTTTCCTACGAGCAGTACTTC. Residues: CASSHRIVSYEQYF.

The table lists this clone with a count of one. This chain uses TRBV6-6 with TRBJ2-3; D is unclear. The germline gives CDR1 MNHNY, CDR2 SVGAGI (reference sequence). The CDR3 length is 12 residues. V shed 6 bases and J shed 7 bases, with 11 bases lying between them. The DNA of the CDR3 is TGTGCCAGCAGGGAAGGGATTCATACGCAGTATTTT. Protein: CASREGIHTQYF.